What follows are 12 T cell receptor gamma chains derived from one specimen sequenced in a study of Vδ1+ human thymocytes. Regarding the study as a whole: Thymic TRG and TRD repertoires appeared highly polyclonal.

Sequences come from RNA converted to cDNA by reverse transcription. Pooled V-gene forward primers with one constant-region reverse primer generated the CDR3 amplicons by multiplex PCR. TCRdb fed the multiplex PCR reads into CATT to redo clone calling. The data hold tens of thousands of gamma-chain clones, with 20% observed a single time. Antigen specificity for these receptors is unknown. The specimen was Vdelta1+ gamma-delta thymocytes from the thymus. Subset of the sample: FACS-sorted CD3+ TCRalphabeta- TCRVdelta1+ TCRVdelta2- thymocytes. These TCRs come from a girl under three years old who had congenital heart surgery.

The chain links TRGV9 to TRGJ1 or TRGJ2. CDR1 is GITISATS, CDR2 ISYDGTV, per germline (reference sequence). CDR3 size: 12 residues. The V segment lost 0 bases and the J segment 11 bases; nucleotides outside the gene matches: 7. The CDR3 spells CALWEVQLEKLF. Written as DNA, the CDR3 is TGTGCCTTGTGGGAGGTGCAATTGGAGAAACTCTTT.

The chain couples TRGV9 to TRGJ1 or TRGJ2. The J segment lost 8 bases and the V segment lost 3 bases, leaving 4 bases of the junction unmatched. The CDR3 has 11 amino acids. The V gene's germline CDR1 is GITISATS and CDR2 ISYDGTV (reference sequence). CDR3 coding DNA: TGTGCCTTGTGGGAGAGGCATAAGAAACTCTTT. Encoded protein: CALWERHKKLF.

This sequence joins TRGV4 and TRGJ1 or TRGJ2. Germline V gene sequence: CDR1 EGSTGY, CDR2 YDSYTSSV. CDR3 length: 14 amino acids. Unmatched junction bases numbered 11, after V lost 0 bases and J lost 9 bases. CDR3 sequence: CATWDGLPDAKKLF. CDR3 sequence (DNA): TGTGCCACCTGGGATGGGCTTCCGGATGCTAAGAAACTCTTT.

The V gene is TRGV2, the J gene TRGJP2. The CDR3 consists of 16 residues. The V gene end was trimmed by 5 bases and the J gene end by 2 bases; junction bases not matched to a gene: 11. Germline V gives CDR1 EGSNGY, CDR2 YDSYNSKV. CDR3 region: CATWVHLGSSDWIKTF. CDR3 nucleotides: TGTGCCACCTGGGTCCATCTGGGGAGTAGTGATTGGATCAAGACGTTT.

J is TRGJ1 or TRGJ2 and V is TRGV8. This CDR3 has 13 residues. V lost 2 bases, J lost 10 bases, and 11 bases stayed unmatched. The V gene's germline CDR1 is VENAVY and CDR2 YDSYNSRV. The CDR3 bases are TGTGCCACCTGGGATATCCAATTGCGGAAGAAACTCTTT. Translated: CATWDIQLRKKLF.

This clone was seen only once. This sequence joins TRGV9 and TRGJ1 or TRGJ2. This CDR3 has 16 residues. Per the germline V gene, CDR1 is GITISATS and CDR2 is ISYDGTV (reference sequence). With V trimmed by 0 bases and J by 6 bases, 14 bases remained unmatched. The CDR3 DNA sequence: TGTGCCTTGTGGGAGGTGAAACAGCGTGGACGTTATAAGAAACTCTTT. Amino acids: CALWEVKQRGRYKKLF.

Only a few counts were recorded for this clone. The chain has TRGV9 and TRGJ1 or TRGJ2. Germline values: CDR1 GITISATS, CDR2 ISYDGTV (reference sequence). The CDR3 extends over 14 amino acids. After removal of 0 bases from V and 10 bases from J, the junction contained 12 bases not matched to a gene. The CDR3 reads CALWEVQGREKKLF. In DNA form, the CDR3 reads TGTGCCTTGTGGGAGGTGCAAGGACGGGAAAAGAAACTCTTT.

Concerning this clone itself: Additional DNA sequences in this sample encode the identical CDR3. The chain couples TRGV2 to TRGJ1 or TRGJ2. After removal of 0 bases from V and 2 bases from J, the junction contained 4 bases not matched to a gene. Germline CDR1 and CDR2: EGSNGY and YDSYNSKV. This CDR3 is built from 14 residues. The DNA for the CDR3 is TGTGCCACCTGGGACGGGTACGATTATTATAAGAAACTCTTT. It encodes CATWDGYDYYKKLF.

This clone was observed a handful of times. V usage is TRGV8 and J usage is TRGJ1 or TRGJ2. The J segment lost 8 bases and the V segment lost 6 bases, leaving 4 bases of the junction unmatched. The CDR3 loop spans 10 amino acids. Germline CDR1 is VENAVY and CDR2 is YDSYNSRV. The CDR3 loop is CATWKHKKLF. In DNA, the CDR3 is TGTGCCACCTGGAAACATAAGAAACTCTTT.

About this clone: Different DNA sequences within this sample yield the same CDR3. The V and J genes are TRGV4 and TRGJP2. The trim removed 0 bases at V and 3 bases at J, leaving 4 bases unmatched. The CDR3 has 15 residues. Germline V gives CDR1 EGSTGY, CDR2 YDSYTSSV. The chain's CDR3 is CATWDGPCSDWIKTF. The CDR3 DNA sequence: TGTGCCACCTGGGATGGGCCCTGTAGTGATTGGATCAAGACGTTT.

This clone was found a few times. Other DNA sequences in this sample translate to the same CDR3. This chain uses TRGV4 with TRGJ1 or TRGJ2. CDR3 length equals 10 residues. CDR1 is EGSTGY and CDR2 is YDSYTSSV in the germline V gene. The V gene end was trimmed by 3 bases and the J gene end by 10 bases; junction bases not matched to a gene: 3. The CDR3 DNA sequence: TGTGCCACCTGGGATTCCAAGAAACTCTTT. This sequence encodes CATWDSKKLF.

A remark on this clone: At the DNA level, this CDR3 is encoded by other sequences in the same sample as well. This chain connects TRGV2 to TRGJ1 or TRGJ2. This CDR3 is 13 amino acids long. Trimming took 0 bases from V and 7 from J; bases not matched to a gene: 6. Germline V CDR1 and CDR2: EGSNGY, YDSYNSKV. CDR3 in amino acids: CATWDGRCYKKLF. Written as DNA, the CDR3 is TGTGCCACCTGGGACGGGCGATGCTATAAGAAACTCTTT.